These 19 T cell receptor beta chains share one sample of origin, sequenced in a study of T cells in Graves' hyperthyroidism and ophthalmopathy. The CDR3 regions of TCR beta were amplified from RNA transcripts. The TCR CDR3 was amplified in a first-round RT-PCR using the HTBI primer set. In TCRdb, the multiplex PCR reads were re-called with MiXCR into one record per CDR3 protein. Of hundreds of thousands of distinct CDR3 sequences in the sample, approximately 25% were seen once. Sequenced input: blood. The receptors originated from a woman aged 25 to 39 with Graves' ophthalmopathy.

The table lists this clonotype with many counts. The V gene is TRBV6-1, the J gene TRBJ1-2, with D possibly matching TRBD1 (5 bases). Germline V gene lookup returns CDR1 MNHNS and CDR2 SASEGT. The CDR3 is 13 amino acids. The CDR3: CATLMPGNYGYTF. The CDR3 DNA sequence: TGTGCTACGCTAATGCCAGGGAACTATGGCTACACCTTC.

This sequence joins TRBV30 and TRBJ1-1; TRBD1 matches at 8 bases. V lost 1 base to trimming and J lost 4 bases; unmatched junction nucleotides: 2. This CDR3 region has 13 residues. Germline CDR1 is GTSNPN and CDR2 is SVGIG (reference sequence). The CDR3 nucleotides read TGTGCCTGGAGTGCAGACAGGGGCACTGAAGCTTTCTTT. It is translated as CAWSADRGTEAFF.

The chain recombines TRBV12-3 or TRBV12-4 with TRBJ2-7; D tentatively fits TRBD1 or TRBD2 (5 bases each). This CDR3 has 15 residues. Deletions cut 7 bases from V and 2 bases from J, with 18 bases between. This CDR3 reads CASTSGTGKTYEQYF. CDR3 DNA: TGTGCCAGCACTTCCGGGACGGGGAAAACCTACGAGCAGTACTTC.

This clonotype was detected ten times or more. This rearrangement joins TRBV2 to TRBJ2-7; D may be TRBD1 or TRBD2 (5 bases each). Trimming took 8 bases from V and 0 from J, leaving 17 bases between them. CDR3 length: 15 residues. Germline lookup yields CDR1 SNHLY and CDR2 FYNNEI. The CDR3 sequence is CASSWTRGRSYEQYF. The CDR3 nucleotides are TGTGCCAGCTCCTGGACACGGGGCCGCTCCTACGAGCAGTACTTC.

The chain is built from TRBV24-1 and TRBJ2-5; possibly TRBD1 for D (7 bases). Looked up from germline, CDR1 is KGHDR and CDR2 is SFDVKD. The CDR3 has 13 residues. V was trimmed by 6 bases and J by 4 bases, leaving 11 bases between them. CDR3: CATSPGGRETQYF. The DNA for the CDR3 is TGTGCCACCAGTCCAGGGGGGCGAGAGACCCAGTACTTC.

This clonotype has a count of ten or more. V usage is TRBV19 and J usage is TRBJ1-1; D is uncertain. V was cut by 5 bases and J by 1 base, with 8 bases left in between. The CDR3 is 13 residues long. The germline CDR1 and CDR2 sequences are LNHDA and SQIVND (reference sequence). In DNA form, the CDR3 reads TGTGCCAGTAGTCGTATGTCGAACACTGAAGCTTTCTTT. This translates into CASSRMSNTEAFF.

The V and J genes are TRBV12-5 and TRBJ1-1; the D is unclear. V gave up 2 bases and J gave up 11 bases, with 15 bases separating them. The CDR3 is made up of 13 amino acids. Germline CDR1 and CDR2: LGHNT and FRNRAP. The CDR3: CASGLTRAARAFF. The CDR3 region has the DNA TGTGCTAGTGGTTTGACACGGGCGGCGCGCGCTTTCTTT.

This clonotype has more than one count but fewer than ten. The chain recombines TRBV2 with TRBJ2-7, with TRBD1 identical over 7 bases. V lost 10 bases and J lost 2; bases outside the gene matches: 5. Germline V gene lookup returns CDR1 SNHLY and CDR2 FYNNEI. There are 12 residues in the CDR3. The CDR3 coding sequence is TGTGCCACACGGGACAGACCCTACGAGCAGTACTTC. Translating gives CATRDRPYEQYF.

This clonotype was recorded at least ten times. The chain combines TRBV12-3 or TRBV12-4 with TRBJ1-2; weak D call: TRBD1 (6 bases). V was cut by 3 bases and J by 1 base, with 12 bases left in between. The CDR3 loop spans 15 amino acids. DNA of the CDR3: TGTGCCAGCAGTTTGCGTCAGGGGATTAACTATGGCTACACCTTC. This encodes CASSLRQGINYGYTF.

The sample holds many counts of this clonotype. The genes are TRBV12-3 or TRBV12-4 and TRBJ2-7, with TRBD2 identical over 8 bases. V gave up 5 bases and J gave up 1 base; unmatched junction bases: 7. This CDR3 is built from 15 residues. CDR3 in amino acids: CASSPLSGGSYEQYF. CDR3 in DNA: TGTGCCAGCAGTCCACTGAGCGGGGGTTCCTACGAGCAGTACTTC.

Of note for this clonotype: Mismatch with germline at one junction end may stem from a read error. This sequence joins TRBV6-1 and TRBJ2-2; 7 bases match TRBD1. This CDR3 is built from 14 residues. Germline assignment: CDR1 MNHNS and CDR2 SASEGT. DNA of the CDR3: TGTGCCAGCAGCCCGACAGGGAACACCCGGGAGCTGTTTTTT. It is translated as CASSPTGNTRELFF.

The sample holds many counts of this clonotype. The chain has TRBV2 and TRBJ1-5; 8 bases fit TRBD1. The germline V gene has CDR1 SNHLY and CDR2 FYNNEI. CDR3 size: 15 residues. With 6 bases clipped from V and 4 bases from J, the junction kept 8 bases outside the gene matches. The CDR3 DNA reads TGTGCCAGCAGCTCCAGGGGGCGGGGGAATCAGCCCCAGCATTTT. It is translated as CASSSRGRGNQPQHF.

The J gene is TRBJ2-2, the V gene TRBV7-3; D unresolved. Germline assignment: CDR1 SGHTA and CDR2 FQGTGA. Deletions cut 2 bases from V and 1 base from J, with 14 bases between. The CDR3 consists of 17 residues. CDR3 loop: CASSLFPATMNTGELFF. The CDR3 DNA follows: TGTGCCAGCAGCTTATTCCCAGCCACCATGAACACCGGGGAGCTGTTTTTT.

This clonotype was observed many times. The chain is built from TRBV2 and TRBJ1-5; 7 nucleotides match TRBD1. Germline trimming cut 6 bases from V and 7 bases from J; bases unmatched to any gene: 12. Looked up from germline, CDR1 is SNHLY and CDR2 is FYNNEI. The CDR3 is 15 amino acids. The CDR3 coding sequence is TGTGCCAGCAGCGCGGACAGGAAGAGTGTGCAGCCCCAGCATTTT. Translating it yields CASSADRKSVQPQHF.

This clonotype was counted many times. Here the CDR3 reads CASSVGPGGEYGYTF. The CDR3, as DNA: TGTGCCAGCAGCGTAGGTCCAGGGGGCGAGTATGGCTACACCTTC. The chain links TRBV9 to TRBJ1-2; 8 bases are a match to TRBD1. Looked up from germline, CDR1 is SGDLS and CDR2 is YYNGEE. V shed 0 bases, J shed 5 bases, and the junction held 6 bases outside the gene matches. This CDR3 spans 15 amino acids.

This clonotype was seen many times. In nucleotides, the CDR3 is TGTGCCAGCTATCAGGGGCAAGAGACCCAGTACTTC. Translated: CASYQGQETQYF. The chain recombines TRBV28 with TRBJ2-5; weak D call: TRBD1 (6 bases). Germline-derived CDR1 and CDR2 are MDHEN and SYDVKM. This CDR3 contains 12 residues. Trimming shortened V by 8 bases and J by 2 bases, and 9 bases separated the two germline ends.

The J gene is TRBJ1-5, the V gene TRBV28; perhaps TRBD1 as D (5 bases). Germline lookup yields CDR1 MDHEN and CDR2 SYDVKM. V was pared by 0 bases and J by 2 bases, with 5 bases between. The CDR3 sequence is 14 residues long. The CDR3 is CASSLWTGNQPQHF. CDR3 DNA: TGTGCCAGCAGTTTATGGACAGGCAATCAGCCCCAGCATTTT. Full variable domain (missing parts from reference TRBV28 and TRBJ1-5): DVKVTQSSRYLVKRTGEKVFLECVQDMDHENMFWYRQDPGLGLRLIYFSYDVKMKEKGDIPEGYSVSREKKERFSLILESASTNQTSMYLCASSLWTGNQPQHFGDGTRLSIL.

The CDR3 region has the DNA TGTGCCACCAGCAGAGATATGGGACTCGGGGGGTCCTACGAGCAGTACTTC. Translating it yields CATSRDMGLGGSYEQYF. This chain links TRBV15 with TRBJ2-7; the match to TRBD2 covers 7 bases. The CDR3 runs 17 residues. Germline lookup yields CDR1 LNHNV and CDR2 YYDKDF (reference sequence). The ends lost 0 bases at V and 1 base at J; junction bases unmatched: 9.

This clonotype was recorded many times. V and J are TRBV20-1 and TRBJ2-7; no reliable D call. Germline assignment: CDR1 DFQATT and CDR2 SNEGSKA (reference sequence). This CDR3 contains 15 residues. Trimming cost V 0 bases and J 2 bases, with 14 bases left between them. The CDR3 nucleotides read TGCAGTGCTAGAGACCCCACCGACGGACCCTACGAGCAGTACTTC. This gives the protein CSARDPTDGPYEQYF.